Below, 20 T cell receptor beta chains from the same sample are listed, as sequenced in a study of OX40 agonist ivuxolimab in advanced cancers. Data came from immunoSEQ multiplex PCR; TCRdb stores just in-frame clones and leaves some out. The sample records approximately 80,000 clones, roughly 89% being singletons. Material: CD4+ or CD8+ T cells sorted from blood, obtained in a trial of the OX40 agonist ivuxolimab. These receptors all come from an adult with an advanced solid tumor such as melanoma, head and neck, liver or kidney cancer.

The chain is built from TRBV7-3 and TRBJ1-2, with D uncertain. Trimming took off 5 bases at V and 2 bases at J, with 12 bases between the two ends. The CDR3 is 14 amino acids. Looked up from germline, CDR1 is SGHTA and CDR2 is FQGTGA. The CDR3: CASSPTTNNYGYTF. CDR3 in DNA: TGTGCCAGCAGCCCTACAACAAACAACTATGGCTACACCTTC.

V is TRBV14 and J is TRBJ2-1; 8 bases agree with TRBD2. CDR3 size: 18 residues. J was trimmed by 7 bases and V by 4 bases; bases with no gene match: 18. The V gene's germline CDR1 is SGHDN and CDR2 FVKESK. In DNA, the CDR3 is TGTGCCAGCAGCCTAAGCGCGGGAGGTGGTAGTAAACTGAATGAGCAGTTCTTC. This sequence encodes CASSLSAGGGSKLNEQFF.

CDR3: CASNIGHNQETQYF. CDR3 nucleotide sequence: TGTGCCAGCAATATCGGGCATAATCAAGAGACCCAGTACTTC. The genes are TRBV6-6 and TRBJ2-5; D unresolved. V was trimmed by 7 bases and J by 2 bases, leaving 14 bases between them. The CDR3 is made up of 14 amino acids. The germline V gene has CDR1 MNHNY and CDR2 SVGAGI (reference sequence).

CDR3 nucleotides: TGCGCCAGCACCCAAGCGAGAGGAAACACCATATATTTT. Encoded protein: CASTQARGNTIYF. The chain joins TRBV10-2 to TRBJ1-3, with D uncertain. There are 13 residues in the CDR3. Per germline, CDR1 WSHSY and CDR2 SAAADI. V was cut by 7 bases and J by 4 bases, with 11 bases left in between.

The chain employs TRBV2 and TRBJ2-7; D might be TRBD2 (5 bases). The CDR3 loop spans 15 amino acids. Germline values: CDR1 SNHLY, CDR2 FYNNEI. Trimming took 6 bases from V and 3 from J, leaving 18 bases between them. This chain's CDR3 is CASRSGPRGNYEQYF. For the CDR3, the DNA is TGTGCCAGCAGGTCCGGGCCCCGAGGGAACTACGAGCAGTACTTC.

The rearrangement links TRBV28 to TRBJ2-2; TRBD2 matches 11 bases. Per germline, CDR1 MDHEN and CDR2 SYDVKM. The CDR3 consists of 17 residues. V was pared by 4 bases and J by 1 base, with 5 bases of the junction left unmatched. The CDR3: CASSSPGLAENTGELFF. For the CDR3, the DNA is TGTGCCAGCAGTTCGCCGGGACTAGCGGAGAACACCGGGGAGCTGTTTTTT.

The gene calls are TRBV5-6 and TRBJ1-1; D remains ambiguous. CDR1 is SGHDT, CDR2 YYEEEE, per germline. The CDR3 is 14 residues long. Trimming removed 2 bases from V and 5 bases from J, with 13 bases in between. The CDR3 DNA reads as TGTGCCAGCAGCTTTAACGGTGGGTCGACTGAAGCTTTCTTT. Its protein is CASSFNGGSTEAFF. The full variable domain, completed using reference TRBV5-6 and TRBJ1-1, is DAGVTQSPTHLIKTRGQQVTLRCSPKSGHDTVSWYQQALGQGPQFIFQYYEEEERQRGNFPDRFSGHQFPNYSSELNVNALLLGDSALYLCASSFNGGSTEAFFGQGTRLTVV.

This chain links TRBV7-8 with TRBJ2-1, with a tentative D call TRBD2 (6 bases). V was cut by 8 bases and J by 0 bases, with 11 bases left in between. The CDR3 loop spans 14 amino acids. From germline, CDR1 is SGHVS and CDR2 FQNEAQ. In nucleotides, the CDR3 is TGTGCCAGCGGAAGCGGGTACTCCTACAATGAGCAGTTCTTC. It translates to CASGSGYSYNEQFF.

In this sample, this clone turned up a few times. The V gene is TRBV30, the J gene TRBJ1-5; the D is unclear. The CDR3 runs 14 residues. Trimming took off 0 bases at V and 0 bases at J, with 6 bases between the two ends. The germline V gene has CDR1 GTSNPN and CDR2 SVGIG (reference sequence). The CDR3 DNA reads TGTGCCTGGAGTGTAGGCAGTAGCAATCAGCCCCAGCATTTT. The encoded protein is CAWSVGSSNQPQHF.

This chain connects TRBV5-1 to TRBJ2-7, with 8 bases lining up with TRBD2. With V trimmed by 1 base and J by 3 bases, 9 bases remained unmatched. The germline V gene has CDR1 SGHRS and CDR2 YFSETQ. The CDR3 totals 16 residues. CDR3 sequence: CASSLMGSGTFYEQYF. Written as DNA, the CDR3 is TGCGCCAGCAGCTTGATGGGTAGCGGGACATTCTACGAGCAGTACTTC.

The CDR3 region has the DNA TGTGCCAGCAGCCCGAGACTGGGCACAGATACGCAGTATTTT. It encodes CASSPRLGTDTQYF. The V call is TRBV5-4, the J call TRBJ2-3; D is unclear. V was clipped by 4 bases and J by 1 base, with 10 bases between them. CDR3 length: 14 amino acids. Looked up from germline, CDR1 is SGHNT and CDR2 is YYREEE (reference sequence).

The V and J genes are TRBV19 and TRBJ2-3; 10 bases fit TRBD1. Per the germline V gene, CDR1 is LNHDA and CDR2 is SQIVND (reference sequence). CDR3 length: 14 residues. V dropped 7 bases and J dropped 2; count of bases not matched to a gene: 3. The CDR3 sequence is CASTGTGATDTQYF. CDR3 DNA sequence: TGTGCCAGTACCGGGACAGGGGCCACAGATACGCAGTATTTT.

CDR3 in amino acids: CASSQFGQHQETQYF. CDR3 nucleotides: TGTGCCAGCAGCCAATTCGGACAACACCAAGAGACCCAGTACTTC. The chain carries TRBV14 and TRBJ2-5, with D perhaps TRBD1 (5 bases). The CDR3 is made up of 15 amino acids. With 2 bases removed from V and 0 bases from J, the gap between germline ends came to 10 bases. Germline loops: CDR1 SGHDN, CDR2 FVKESK.

The chain joins TRBV7-2 to TRBJ1-5, with D unclear. V dropped 3 bases and J dropped 2 bases, with 2 bases sitting between them. Germline V gene sequence: CDR1 SGHTA, CDR2 FQGNSA. The length of the CDR3 is 12 residues. CDR3 nucleotide sequence: TGTGCCAGCAGCTTTGGCAATCAGCCCCAGCATTTT. Protein product: CASSFGNQPQHF.

Only one count was recorded for this clone. The rearrangement links TRBV7-6 to TRBJ1-1; 7 positions match TRBD1. Trimming removed 5 bases from V and 1 base from J; junction bases left unmatched: 7. Germline V gene data show CDR1 as SGHVS and CDR2 as FNYEAQ. The CDR3 length is 15 residues. The CDR3 loop reads CASSRGDSSNTEAFF. The CDR3 region has the DNA TGTGCCAGCAGCCGTGGGGACAGCTCGAACACTGAAGCTTTCTTT. The full variable domain, rest sourced from reference TRBV7-6 and TRBJ1-1, is GAGVSQSPRYKVTKRGQDVALRCDPISGHVSLYWYRQALGQGPEFLTYFNYEAQQDKSGLPNDRFSAERPEGSISTLTIQRTEQRDSAMYRCASSRGDSSNTEAFFGQGTRLTVV.

The gene calls are TRBV6-4 and TRBJ2-7; 10 bases map to TRBD2. CDR1 and CDR2 (germline): MRHNA, SNTAGT. The CDR3 has 15 amino acids. Unmatched junction bases numbered 8, after V lost 6 bases and J lost 3 bases. The CDR3 bases are TGTGCCAGCAGCCGGCTAGCGGGGGCTAACTACGAGCAGTACTTC. Translated: CASSRLAGANYEQYF.

The chain couples TRBV15 to TRBJ2-1; 12 bases fit TRBD1. The germline V gene encodes CDR1 LNHNV and CDR2 YYDKDF (reference sequence). The CDR3 is 16 amino acids. V lost 3 bases, J lost 7 bases, and 7 bases stayed unmatched. As DNA, the CDR3 is TGTGCCACCAGCAGGGGCGGGACAGGGGGCTTTAATGAGCAGTTCTTC. This codes for CATSRGGTGGFNEQFF.

This chain connects TRBV19 to TRBJ1-6; D gene ambiguous. Deletions cut 2 bases from V and 0 bases from J, with 8 bases between. CDR1 LNHDA and CDR2 SQIVND come from the germline V gene (reference sequence). This CDR3 contains 16 residues. The CDR3 reads CASSIYGSSYNSPLHF. The CDR3 DNA sequence: TGTGCCAGTAGTATATACGGAAGCTCCTATAATTCACCCCTCCACTTT.

This sequence joins TRBV6-4 and TRBJ1-5, with TRBD1 as a possible D gene (5 bases). V was shortened by 6 bases and J by 0 bases, with 12 bases between the two germline ends. CDR1 is MRHNA, CDR2 SNTAGT, per germline. CDR3 length: 15 residues. The CDR3 region is CASSPGGYSNQPQHF. As DNA, the CDR3 is TGTGCCAGCAGCCCTGGGGGGTATAGCAATCAGCCCCAGCATTTT.

The chain uses TRBV5-1 and TRBJ2-1, with TRBD2 matching over 13 bases. This CDR3 has 15 amino acids. Germline assignment: CDR1 SGHRS and CDR2 YFSETQ. J lost 8 bases, V lost 3 bases, and 5 bases had no gene match. CDR3 sequence (DNA): TGCGCCAGCAGCTGGGGGACTAGCGGGAACCATGAGCAGTTCTTC. Translation gives CASSWGTSGNHEQFF.